These T cell receptor beta chains were read from a single sample in a study of blood T cell repertoires in COVID-19. TCRdb's copy holds only in-frame clones and misses some; the assay was immunoSEQ multiplex PCR. The sample lists more than 300,000 clones; approximately 91% were seen once. Sequencing input: peripheral blood. These receptors were taken from a woman in her 70s with COVID-19, enrolled during active disease. CDR3s include the opening cysteine and the closing phenylalanine or tryptophan. The D gene is left open where the match is weak. Clone size appears in some rows only: once, few, many, or a class for an expanded clone.

cdr3_length | clone_size | j_call | v_call | d_call | cdr3_aa | cdr3_nt
15 | NA | TRBJ2-2 | TRBV5-5 | TRBD1 | CASSLGTGVTGELFF | TGTGCCAGCAGCTTGGGGACAGGGGTGACCGGGGAGCTGTTTTTT
16 | NA | TRBJ2-7 | TRBV6-5 | NA | CASSLGSGRSSYEQYF | TGTGCCAGCAGTTTAGGTTCGGGGAGAAGCTCCTACGAGCAGTACTTC
13 | NA | TRBJ2-5 | TRBV2 | NA | CASNYGGLETQYF | TGTGCCAGCAACTATGGTGGTTTAGAGACCCAGTACTTC
14 | NA | TRBJ2-3 | TRBV5-4 | TRBD1 | CASRWDRGTDTQYF | TGTGCCAGCAGGTGGGACAGGGGCACAGATACGCAGTATTTT
14 | NA | TRBJ2-1 | TRBV24-1 | TRBD2 | CATSEAGPYNEQFF | TGTGCCACCAGTGAAGCGGGACCCTACAATGAGCAGTTCTTC
13 | NA | TRBJ1-5 | TRBV24-1 | TRBD1 | CATSQGASQPQHF | TGTGCCACCAGTCAGGGGGCGAGTCAGCCCCAGCATTTT
15 | NA | TRBJ1-3 | TRBV7-8 | NA | CASSPDSNSGNTIYF | TGTGCCAGCAGCCCGGACAGTAACTCTGGAAACACCATATATTTT
14 | NA | TRBJ1-2 | TRBV27 | NA | CASSWGISNYGYTF | TGTGCCAGCAGTTGGGGCATCAGTAACTATGGCTACACCTTC
17 | NA | TRBJ2-7 | TRBV9 | TRBD2 | CASSVELAGGGRDEQYF | TGTGCCAGCAGCGTAGAGCTAGCGGGGGGCGGCAGGGACGAGCAGTACTTC
17 | NA | TRBJ1-2 | TRBV19 | NA | CASYFSLGRRGMDGYTF | TGTGCCAGTTATTTTTCTCTCGGCCGCCGGGGGATGGATGGCTACACCTTC
16 | NA | TRBJ2-7 | TRBV7-9 | TRBD2 | CASSLAASGDLYEQYF | TGTGCCAGCAGCTTAGCGGCTAGCGGGGACCTCTACGAGCAGTACTTC
16 | NA | TRBJ1-5 | TRBV7-2 | TRBD1 | CASSLGAGQSNQPQHF | TGTGCCAGCAGCTTAGGGGCGGGACAGAGCAATCAGCCCCAGCATTTT
16 | NA | TRBJ1-4 | TRBV6-5 | TRBD1 | CASSYSQGVPTEKLFF | TGTGCCAGCAGTTACTCACAGGGGGTCCCGACTGAAAAACTGTTTTTT
15 | NA | TRBJ2-7 | TRBV27 | TRBD1 | CASSSTGQGFHEQYF | TGTGCCAGCAGTTCCACGGGACAGGGATTCCACGAGCAGTACTTC
16 | few | TRBJ2-5 | TRBV19 | TRBD1 | CASSPSRTGSGETQYF | TGTGCCAGTAGCCCTAGCAGGACAGGGTCTGGAGAGACCCAGTACTTC
16 | NA | TRBJ1-3 | TRBV9 | NA | CASSSGGVLTGNTIYF | TGTGCCAGCAGTTCCGGGGGGGTCCTTACTGGAAACACCATATATTTT
14 | NA | TRBJ1-2 | TRBV28 | NA | CASQEAASNYGYTF | TGTGCCAGCCAGGAGGCCGCCTCTAACTATGGCTACACCTTC
18 | NA | TRBJ1-5 | TRBV28 | NA | CASSSPPGPDYSNQPQHF | TGTGCCAGCAGCTCCCCCCCGGGACCGGACTATAGCAATCAGCCCCAGCATTTT
13 | NA | TRBJ1-1 | TRBV12-3/TRBV12-4 | NA | CASSIGRRTEAFF | TGTGCCAGCAGTATAGGGAGGCGAACTGAAGCTTTCTTT
12 | NA | TRBJ1-1 | TRBV6-6 | NA | CASRTVNTEAFF | TGTGCCAGCAGGACAGTGAACACTGAAGCTTTCTTT
11 | NA | TRBJ1-4 | TRBV20-1 | TRBD1 | CSATTGEKLFF | TGCAGTGCAACCACAGGGGAGAAACTGTTTTTT
15 | NA | TRBJ1-3 | TRBV19 | NA | CATPSLPAGTNTIYF | TGTGCCACCCCATCCTTACCGGCAGGGACTAACACCATATATTTT
15 | NA | TRBJ2-3 | TRBV24-1 | NA | CATSDLLGGADTQYF | TGTGCCACCAGTGATTTGCTAGGGGGGGCAGATACGCAGTATTTT
13 | NA | TRBJ1-1 | TRBV12-3/TRBV12-4 | NA | CASSSLGFTEAFF | TGTGCCAGCAGTTCACTGGGCTTCACTGAAGCTTTCTTT
12 | NA | TRBJ2-7 | TRBV2 | NA | CASGGLPYEQYF | TGTGCCAGCGGGGGACTCCCCTACGAGCAGTACTTC
12 | NA | TRBJ1-1 | TRBV30 | NA | CAWRASWTEAFF | TGTGCCTGGAGGGCCTCCTGGACTGAAGCTTTCTTT
15 | NA | TRBJ1-2 | TRBV28 | TRBD1 | CATSDRQGREFGYTF | TGTGCCACCTCTGATCGACAGGGGAGGGAATTTGGCTACACCTTC
16 | once | TRBJ1-5 | TRBV27 | TRBD1 | CASSFLGQGVDQPQHF | TGTGCCAGCAGTTTTTTGGGACAGGGGGTCGATCAGCCCCAGCATTTT
14 | NA | TRBJ1-2 | TRBV23-1 | NA | CASSQSAGFEGYTF | TGCGCCAGCAGTCAATCAGCAGGGTTTGAAGGCTACACCTTC
19 | NA | TRBJ1-6 | TRBV7-2 | TRBD1 | CASSSSRDRGVSYNSPLHF | TGTGCCAGCAGCTCGTCCCGGGACAGGGGTGTGTCCTATAATTCACCCCTCCACTTT
12 | NA | TRBJ1-5 | TRBV28 | NA | CASSSGNQPQHF | TGTGCCAGCAGTTCGGGCAATCAGCCCCAGCATTTT
14 | NA | TRBJ2-7 | TRBV7-2 | NA | CASSLGTENYEQYF | TGTGCCAGCAGCTTAGGTACAGAGAACTACGAGCAGTACTTC
13 | NA | TRBJ2-3 | TRBV7-9 | TRBD2 | CASSSEAGGTQYF | TGTGCCAGCAGCTCGGAAGCGGGGGGGACGCAGTATTTT
20 | NA | TRBJ2-6 | TRBV4-1 | TRBD1 | CASSQGSPGQGPMRANVLTF | TGCGCCAGCAGCCAAGGTTCCCCGGGACAGGGCCCCATGAGGGCCAACGTCCTGACTTTC
14 | NA | TRBJ2-7 | TRBV29-1 | TRBD1 | CSVGGTGASYEQYF | TGCAGCGTTGGCGGGACAGGGGCCTCCTACGAGCAGTACTTC
16 | NA | TRBJ2-2 | TRBV12-5 | NA | CASGLNPRSATGELFF | TGTGCTAGTGGTTTGAATCCCCGCAGTGCTACCGGGGAGCTGTTTTTT
16 | NA | TRBJ1-5 | TRBV20-1 | NA | CSASILAGPPHQPQHF | TGCAGTGCTAGTATTTTAGCGGGACCCCCCCATCAGCCCCAGCATTTT
15 | NA | TRBJ1-2 | TRBV7-2 | TRBD1 | CASSLAGQGARGYTF | TGTGCCAGCAGCTTAGCGGGACAGGGGGCGCGGGGCTACACCTTC
15 | few | TRBJ1-5 | TRBV2 | TRBD1 | CASSVRTGDNQPQHF | TGTGCCAGCAGTGTTCGGACAGGGGACAATCAGCCCCAGCATTTT
14 | NA | TRBJ1-6 | TRBV10-1 | NA | CASSETQNNSPLHF | TGCGCCAGCAGTGAGACACAGAATAATTCACCCCTCCACTTT
15 | once | TRBJ1-6 | TRBV9 | TRBD1 | CASSGTTGGGSPLHF | TGTGCCAGCAGCGGGACGACAGGGGGAGGTTCACCCCTCCACTTT
18 | NA | TRBJ2-7 | TRBV5-1 | TRBD1 | CASPLYPRDRGPSEEQYF | TGCGCCAGCCCTCTCTACCCCCGGGACAGGGGGCCGTCGGAAGAGCAGTACTTC
15 | NA | TRBJ2-5 | TRBV7-8 | TRBD2 | CASSSGGGRRETQYF | TGTGCCAGCAGCTCTGGGGGAGGGAGGCGAGAGACCCAGTACTTC
15 | once | TRBJ2-7 | TRBV2 | NA | CATGEGASYVQEQYF | TGTGCCACCGGAGAAGGTGCATCCTACGTTCAGGAGCAGTACTTC
15 | NA | TRBJ1-1 | TRBV27 | NA | CASSQAGSSNTEAFF | TGTGCCAGCAGTCAAGCCGGGAGTTCGAACACTGAAGCTTTCTTT
14 | NA | TRBJ1-1 | TRBV19 | NA | CASTTSGGDTEAFF | TGTGCCAGTACTACATCCGGGGGGGACACTGAAGCTTTCTTT